This TCR beta chain originates from a study of T cell repertoires in cytomegalovirus infection. Across the whole study: CMV infection together with matching HLA type was indicated by public TCR beta signatures.

On this clonotype itself: Its antigen remains unidentified.

Study results and limitations: CMV-specific TCR beta clonotypes restricted by HLA-C were the ones dominating the ex vivo response.

The ends were cut back, 4 bases at V and 3 bases at J, with 12 bases in the middle. CDR1 and CDR2 (germline): SGHVS, FNYEAQ. CDR3 length equals 14 residues. One entry per CDR3 protein, called by TCRdb with MiXCR from the reads. The sample lists more than 140,000 distinct CDR3 sequences; 6.5% were seen once. This chain joins TRBV7-6 and TRBJ1-2; possibly TRBD1 for D (6 bases). The specimen sequenced was PBMCs. The TCR comes from a human donor in good health (CMV status not recorded). Some clones in this sample may be carry-over from other donors' samples. DNA for the CDR3: TGTGCCAGCAGCTCTACAGGGTTGGACTATGGCTACACCTTC. This gives the protein CASSSTGLDYGYTF.